Listed below are T cell receptor beta chains from one sample, sequenced in a study of T cells after yellow fever vaccination. TCRdb reprocessed the 5' RACE reads via MiXCR and lists one record per CDR3 protein. The table lists hundreds of thousands of distinct CDR3 sequences, around an eighth of them singletons. Sequences were derived from PBMCs, sampled on the day of the yellow fever booster vaccination. The origin of the receptors is a man between 25 and 39 years old who received the YFV17D yellow fever vaccine. The CDR3 runs from the conserved cysteine through the conserved F or W. A D gene is named only where the DNA matches it firmly. Not every row has a clone size; where given, it reads once, few, many or a size class.

>TRBV12-3/TRBV12-4|few|TRBJ2-2|-
TGTGCCAGTAACCCTGGACACTTGAACACCGGGGAGCTGTTTTTT
CASNPGHLNTGELFF
>TRBV28|-|TRBJ2-1|-
TGTGCCAGCAGTTTTGGCGGACCCTACAATGAGCAGTTCTTC
CASSFGGPYNEQFF
>TRBV20-1|-|TRBJ2-1|TRBD2
TGCTGTGCTAGAGGATTTGGCGGGAGTGTATACAATGAGCAGTTCTTC
CCARGFGGSVYNEQFF
>TRBV30|-|TRBJ2-7|-
TGTGCCTGGAGCTTTGGGAGCTCCTACGAGCAGTACTTC
CAWSFGSSYEQYF
>TRBV6-2/TRBV6-3|few|TRBJ2-7|-
TGTGCCAGCAGTTACTCGAACGGTGAGCAGTACTTC
CASSYSNGEQYF
>TRBV19|-|TRBJ1-1|-
TGTGCCAGTAGTATAGAAGGAGGGAACACTGAAGCTTTCTTT
CASSIEGGNTEAFF
>TRBV20-1|-|TRBJ2-7|-
TGCTGTGCTAGACCGGGGCCGGGACCAACGTATCCCGAGCAGTACTTC
CCARPGPGPTYPEQYF
>TRBV12-3/TRBV12-4|-|TRBJ2-2|-
TGTGCCAGCAGACTACAGGCCTCCCCGTTAGCGCCCGGGGAGCTGTTTTTT
CASRLQASPLAPGELFF
>TRBV12-3/TRBV12-4|few|TRBJ2-7|TRBD1
TGTGCCAGCAGTTCGACAGGGTACCACGAGCAGTACTTC
CASSSTGYHEQYF
>TRBV5-1|many|TRBJ1-1|-
TGCGCCAGCACGGGGGCGCCGGGGAACACTGAAGCTTTCTTT
CASTGAPGNTEAFF
>TRBV7-2|-|TRBJ1-4|-
TGTGCCAGCAGCTCAGGATGGGGGCGAGAAAAACTGTTTTTT
CASSSGWGREKLFF
>TRBV3-1|few|TRBJ1-1|TRBD1
TGTGCCAGCAGTCGACAGGGGGGGAACACTGAAGCTTTCTTT
CASSRQGGNTEAFF
>TRBV6-5|-|TRBJ2-1|TRBD2
TGTGCCAGCATTTTGACTAGCGGGAGGGCCTACAATGAGCAGTTCTTC
CASILTSGRAYNEQFF
>TRBV12-3/TRBV12-4|-|TRBJ1-2|-
TGTGCCAGCAGTTTAACAGCCAACTATGGCTGCACCTTC
CASSLTANYGCTF
>TRBV12-3/TRBV12-4|few|TRBJ2-3|-
TGTGCCAGCAGAAGGACCGGGACAAGAGGCACAGATACGCAGTATTTT
CASRRTGTRGTDTQYF
>TRBV10-3|many|TRBJ2-3|-
TGTGCCCTCCGGGACGAGAGTTCGGATACGCAGTATTTT
CALRDESSDTQYF
>TRBV7-9|few|TRBJ1-6|-
TGTGCCAGCAGCTTTTACGGGGCTAATTCACCCCTCCACTTT
CASSFYGANSPLHF
>TRBV4-3|many|TRBJ2-3|-
TGCGCCAGCAGCCAGCCGCGGGGTTCAGATACGCAGTATTTT
CASSQPRGSDTQYF
>TRBV6-5|-|TRBJ2-7|-
TGTGCCAGCAGTTTATCACCCGCACCCTCCTCCTACGAGCAGTACTTC
CASSLSPAPSSYEQYF
>TRBV10-3|few|TRBJ2-1|-
TGTGCCATCAGTGAGTCGGGGGTCTCCTACAATGAGCAGTTCTTC
CAISESGVSYNEQFF
>TRBV6-1|few|TRBJ1-6|TRBD1
TGTGCCAGCAGTCCGAGGACAGGGGGGAATTCACCCCTCCACTTT
CASSPRTGGNSPLHF
>TRBV7-2|few|TRBJ2-1|-
TGTGCCAGCACCCTCTTCTGGGATTCCAATGAGCAGTTCTTC
CASTLFWDSNEQFF
>TRBV30|few|TRBJ1-2|-
TGTGCCTGGAGTGCCAGGTCTGTGGGGTATGGCTACACCTTC
CAWSARSVGYGYTF
>TRBV4-3|many|TRBJ2-4|TRBD2
TGCGCCAGCAGCCAAGAGGGGACTAGGGGGGGCTCGGCCAAAAACATTCAGTACTTC
CASSQEGTRGGSAKNIQYF
>TRBV24-1|-|TRBJ1-2|TRBD1
TGTGCCACCAGTCTGACAGGGGATGTCGATGGCTACACCTTC
CATSLTGDVDGYTF
>TRBV5-6|few|TRBJ2-7|TRBD1
TGTGCCAGCAGCTTGCCGTGGACAGGGGGCCTCCACTACGAGCAGTACTTC
CASSLPWTGGLHYEQYF